The 29 T cell receptor beta chains in this list originate from one sample, sequenced in a study of T cells expressing NK-cell markers. Reprocessing the 5' RACE reads, TCRdb reports a single entry for every CDR3 protein and omits DNA. Recorded for this sample: more than 400,000 distinct CDR3 sequences. Sequenced: blood T cells: a sorted CD56 or NKG2C T cell subset, CD4+ or CD8+ T cells, or bulk PBMC T cells (not recorded which). Receptors were obtained from a woman between 18 and 69 years old in good health.

The chain recombines TRBV7-9 with TRBJ2-1; TCRdb outputs TRBD1, but without DNA this stays unchecked. Germline CDR1 and CDR2: SEHNR and FQNEAQ (reference sequence). This CDR3 is 15 amino acids long. The CDR3 protein is CASSLGRQENNEQFF.

This chain links TRBV30 with TRBJ2-3; TCRdb outputs TRBD2, but without DNA this stays unchecked. This CDR3 region has 14 residues. Germline CDR1 is GTSNPN and CDR2 is SVGIG (reference sequence). The CDR3 loop reads CAWRTSGTGDTQYF.

CDR3 sequence reads: CASFPLDSGAGELFF. V gene TRBV7-2 combines with J gene TRBJ2-2; TCRdb outputs TRBD2, but without DNA this stays unchecked. The CDR3 covers 15 residues. The germline V gene has CDR1 SGHTA and CDR2 FQGNSA.

This chain uses TRBV4-3 with TRBJ2-5. The CDR3 spans 17 residues. CDR1 and CDR2 (germline): LGHNA, YSLEER. The CDR3 region is CASSPSMNLVLQETQYF.

This chain connects TRBV12-3 or TRBV12-4 to TRBJ1-5; no DNA is available, so the TRBD1 call from TCRdb remains unchecked. The CDR3 runs to 14 residues. CDR3: CASTIRQGNQPQHF.

V gene TRBV7-3 combines with J gene TRBJ2-2; checking the TCRdb D call of TRBD1 is not possible without DNA. This CDR3 comprises 13 residues. Germline CDR1 and CDR2: SGHTA and FQGTGA. The chain's CDR3 is CASSPPGTGELFF.

The chain combines TRBV7-2 with TRBJ2-7; TCRdb indicates TRBD2, and absent DNA this call remains unverified. CDR3 length: 15 residues. CDR1 is SGHTA, CDR2 FQGNSA, per germline. CDR3: CASSLAGTVKREQYF.

The chain joins TRBV5-1 to TRBJ2-7; absent DNA, TCRdb's TRBD1 call cannot be checked. The CDR3 is 13 amino acids. Germline CDR1 is SGHRS and CDR2 is YFSETQ. This chain's CDR3 is CASRRDIEYEQYF.

The CDR3 protein is CASSTGQRLNEQFF. The V gene is TRBV6-1, the J gene TRBJ2-1; TCRdb calls TRBD1, which cannot be checked without DNA. Germline V gene lookup returns CDR1 MNHNS and CDR2 SASEGT. The CDR3 has 14 amino acids.

V usage is TRBV20-1 and J usage is TRBJ1-1. This CDR3 spans 12 amino acids. In germline, CDR1 is DFQATT, CDR2 SNEGSKA (reference sequence). CDR3 loop: CSATEGNTEAFF.

This rearrangement joins TRBV4-2 to TRBJ1-6. Germline V gives CDR1 LGHNA, CDR2 YNFKEQ. The CDR3 runs to 15 residues. This CDR3 is CASSQTSGFNSPLHF.

This chain uses TRBV21-1 with TRBJ1-2; TCRdb gives TRBD1 as the D gene, but with no DNA this cannot be confirmed. TRBV21-1 is recorded as a pseudogene. The CDR3 spans 16 residues. CDR3 protein: CASSKVGRDRVYGYTF.

The chain is built from TRBV30 and TRBJ1-2. CDR1 is GTSNPN and CDR2 is SVGIG in the germline V gene (reference sequence). The CDR3 spans 14 residues. The CDR3 here is CAWSVNGRNYGYTF.

The chain couples TRBV5-1 to TRBJ2-2. There are 16 residues in the CDR3. Looked up from germline, CDR1 is SGHRS and CDR2 is YFSETQ. CDR3 residues: CASSLGAARFTGELFF.

The chain uses TRBV20-1 and TRBJ1-1; TCRdb lists TRBD1, though no DNA is available to test this call. This CDR3 comprises 15 residues. The germline V gene has CDR1 DFQATT and CDR2 SNEGSKA (reference sequence). Here the CDR3 reads CSARDRQGRMLEAFF.

The chain combines TRBV27 with TRBJ1-4; TCRdb's D call of TRBD1 is untestable without DNA. The CDR3 sequence is 14 residues long. In germline, CDR1 is MNHEY, CDR2 SMNVEV (reference sequence). The CDR3 sequence: CASSPGTMQEKLFF.

This chain connects TRBV20-1 to TRBJ1-4. This CDR3 has 12 amino acids. Germline CDR1 reads DFQATT; CDR2 reads SNEGSKA (reference sequence). This CDR3 reads CSARSDNEKLFF.

The CDR3 spells CASSRQGTTTEAFF. This chain connects TRBV12-3 or TRBV12-4 to TRBJ1-1; the D call from TCRdb, TRBD1, cannot be confirmed without DNA. The CDR3 has 14 amino acids.

V is TRBV28 and J is TRBJ1-5; TCRdb outputs TRBD1, but without DNA this stays unchecked. Germline V gene lookup returns CDR1 MDHEN and CDR2 SYDVKM. The CDR3 has 16 amino acids. This chain's CDR3 is CASSPAQGARGQPQHF.

J is TRBJ1-1 and V is TRBV5-5; the D gene TCRdb calls, TRBD1, cannot be checked with no DNA. Germline V lookup: CDR1 SGHKS, CDR2 YYEKEE (reference sequence). The CDR3 has 15 amino acids. CDR3 sequence: CASSNTDSRNTEAFF.

The chain joins TRBV18 to TRBJ2-3; TCRdb selects TRBD1, and the lack of DNA leaves this call unchecked. Germline V lookup: CDR1 KGHSH, CDR2 LQKENI. This CDR3 is built from 13 residues. CDR3 protein: CASSPGTIDTQYF.

V gene TRBV3-1 combines with J gene TRBJ2-5; TCRdb names TRBD1, which stays unverified in the absence of DNA. The length of the CDR3 is 15 residues. The germline CDR1 and CDR2 sequences are LGHDT and YNNKEL (reference sequence). CDR3 sequence: CASSQEGGGVKTQYF.

The rearrangement links TRBV27 to TRBJ2-1. Germline V lookup: CDR1 MNHEY, CDR2 SMNVEV (reference sequence). The CDR3 is 15 amino acids. The CDR3 spells CASSSRPSSYNEQFF.

V usage is TRBV3-1 and J usage is TRBJ1-2. Germline V gene data show CDR1 as LGHDT and CDR2 as YNNKEL (reference sequence). CDR3 length: 14 residues. The CDR3 sequence is CASSPHEGPDGYTF.

The V and J genes are TRBV7-6 and TRBJ2-3; lacking DNA, the TRBD1 call made by TCRdb goes unchecked. This CDR3 is 13 amino acids long. The V gene's germline CDR1 is SGHVS and CDR2 FNYEAQ. The CDR3 loop reads CASSGQVTDTQYF.

The rearrangement joins TRBV9 to TRBJ2-5; TCRdb outputs TRBD1, but without DNA this stays unchecked. Germline-derived CDR1 and CDR2 are SGDLS and YYNGEE. The CDR3 is 15 amino acids. CDR3 residues: CASTRFGTGSETQYF.

CDR3 region: CASSKKRTSGGGETQYF. The rearrangement links TRBV12-3 or TRBV12-4 to TRBJ2-5; the TRBD2 assignment by TCRdb is unverifiable without DNA. The CDR3 runs to 17 residues.

The chain is built from TRBV10-3 and TRBJ1-1; as DNA is missing, the TRBD1 call by TCRdb cannot be tested. Germline V gives CDR1 ENHRY, CDR2 SYGVKD. The CDR3 has 14 amino acids. The CDR3 sequence: CAISPGQLNTEAFF.

The chain recombines TRBV4-3 with TRBJ2-4; TCRdb lists TRBD1, though no DNA is available to test this call. Germline CDR1 reads LGHNA; CDR2 reads YSLEER. The CDR3 runs 18 residues. CDR3 loop: CASSQGGSRQIAKNIQYF.